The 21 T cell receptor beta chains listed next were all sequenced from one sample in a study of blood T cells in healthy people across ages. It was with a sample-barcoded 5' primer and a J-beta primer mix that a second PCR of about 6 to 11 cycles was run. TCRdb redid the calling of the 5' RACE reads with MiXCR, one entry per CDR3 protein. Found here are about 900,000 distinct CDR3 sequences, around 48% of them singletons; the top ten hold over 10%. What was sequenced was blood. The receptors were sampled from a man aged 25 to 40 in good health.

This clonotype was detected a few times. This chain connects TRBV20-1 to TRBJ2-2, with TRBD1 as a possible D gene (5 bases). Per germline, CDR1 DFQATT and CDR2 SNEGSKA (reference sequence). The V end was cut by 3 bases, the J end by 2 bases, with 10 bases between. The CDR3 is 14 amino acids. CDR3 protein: CSASSQGNTGELFF. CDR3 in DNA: TGCAGTGCTAGTTCCCAGGGTAACACCGGGGAGCTGTTTTTT.

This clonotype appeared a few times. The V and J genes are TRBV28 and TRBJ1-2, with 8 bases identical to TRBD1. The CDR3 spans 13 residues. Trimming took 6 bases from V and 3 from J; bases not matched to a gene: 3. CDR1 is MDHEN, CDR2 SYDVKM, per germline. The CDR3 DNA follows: TGTGCCAGCAGCCAGGGACAGGACTATGGCTACACCTTC. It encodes CASSQGQDYGYTF.

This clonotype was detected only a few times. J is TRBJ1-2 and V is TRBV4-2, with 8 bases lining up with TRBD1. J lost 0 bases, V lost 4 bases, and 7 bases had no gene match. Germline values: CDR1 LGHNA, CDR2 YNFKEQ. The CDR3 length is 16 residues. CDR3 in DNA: TGTGCCAGCAGCCCCGCTGGACAGGGTGCTAACTATGGCTACACCTTC. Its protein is CASSPAGQGANYGYTF.

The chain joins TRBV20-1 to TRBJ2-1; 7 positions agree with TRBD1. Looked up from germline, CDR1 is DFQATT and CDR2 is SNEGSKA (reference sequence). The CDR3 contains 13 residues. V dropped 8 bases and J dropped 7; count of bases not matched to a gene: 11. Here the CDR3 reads CSTVDRLRNEQFF. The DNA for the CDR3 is TGCAGTACTGTGGACAGGCTTCGGAATGAGCAGTTCTTC.

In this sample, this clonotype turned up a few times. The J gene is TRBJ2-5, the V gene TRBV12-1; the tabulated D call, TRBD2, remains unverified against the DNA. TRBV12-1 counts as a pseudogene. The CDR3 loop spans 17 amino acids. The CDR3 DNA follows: TGTGCCAGCAGCTTTGATCGGAGACAACTCGGAGGGGAGACCCAGTACTTC. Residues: CASSFDRRQLGGETQYF.

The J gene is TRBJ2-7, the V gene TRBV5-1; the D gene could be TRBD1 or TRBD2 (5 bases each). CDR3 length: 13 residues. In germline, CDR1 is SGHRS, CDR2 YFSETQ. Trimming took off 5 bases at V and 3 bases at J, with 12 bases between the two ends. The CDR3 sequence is CASRAGAHYEQYF. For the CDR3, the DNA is TGCGCCAGCAGGGCCGGGGCCCACTACGAGCAGTACTTC.

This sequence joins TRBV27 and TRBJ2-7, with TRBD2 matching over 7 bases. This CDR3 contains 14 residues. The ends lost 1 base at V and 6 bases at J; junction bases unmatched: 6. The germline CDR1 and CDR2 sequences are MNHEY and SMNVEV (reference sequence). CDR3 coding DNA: TGTGCCAGCAGTTTATGGGTGTCGGGGGGCGAGCAGTACTTC. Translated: CASSLWVSGGEQYF.

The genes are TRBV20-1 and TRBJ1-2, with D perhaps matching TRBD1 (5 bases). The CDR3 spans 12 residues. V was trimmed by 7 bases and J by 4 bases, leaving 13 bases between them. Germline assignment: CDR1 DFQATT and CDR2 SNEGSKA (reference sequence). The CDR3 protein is CSVPDRSYGYTF. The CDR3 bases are TGCAGTGTCCCAGACAGAAGCTATGGCTACACCTTC.

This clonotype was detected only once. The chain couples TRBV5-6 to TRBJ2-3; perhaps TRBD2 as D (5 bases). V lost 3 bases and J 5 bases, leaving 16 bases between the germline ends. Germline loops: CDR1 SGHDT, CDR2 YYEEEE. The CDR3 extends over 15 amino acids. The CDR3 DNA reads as TGTGCCAGCAGCTCGACCACTAGTTCCGAAGATACGCAGTATTTT. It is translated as CASSSTTSSEDTQYF.

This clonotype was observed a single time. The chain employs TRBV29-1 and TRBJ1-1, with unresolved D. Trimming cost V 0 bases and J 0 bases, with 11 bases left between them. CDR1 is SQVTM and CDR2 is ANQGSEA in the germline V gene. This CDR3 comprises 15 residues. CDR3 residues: CSVEDGQTLNTEAFF. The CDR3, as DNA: TGCAGCGTTGAAGATGGTCAGACCTTGAACACTGAAGCTTTCTTT.

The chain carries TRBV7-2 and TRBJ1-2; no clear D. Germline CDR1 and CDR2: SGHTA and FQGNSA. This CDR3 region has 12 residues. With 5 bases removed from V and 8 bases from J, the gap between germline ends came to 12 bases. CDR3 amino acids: CASSPSPGGYTF. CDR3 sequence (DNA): TGTGCCAGCAGCCCGTCCCCGGGGGGCTACACCTTC.

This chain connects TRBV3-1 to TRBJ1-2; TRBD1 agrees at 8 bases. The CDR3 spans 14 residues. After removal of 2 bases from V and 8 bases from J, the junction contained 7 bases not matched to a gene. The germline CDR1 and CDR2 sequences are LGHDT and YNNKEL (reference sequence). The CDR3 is CASSQKGQVDGYTF. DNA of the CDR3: TGTGCCAGCAGCCAAAAGGGACAGGTGGACGGCTACACCTTC.

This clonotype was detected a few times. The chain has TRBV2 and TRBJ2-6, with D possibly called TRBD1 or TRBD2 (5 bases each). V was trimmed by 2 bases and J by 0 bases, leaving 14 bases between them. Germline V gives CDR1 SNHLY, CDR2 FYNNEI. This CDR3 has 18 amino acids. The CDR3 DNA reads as TGTGCCAGCAGTGAAAGGCAGGGACGTCACTCTGGGGCCAACGTCCTGACTTTC. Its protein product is CASSERQGRHSGANVLTF.

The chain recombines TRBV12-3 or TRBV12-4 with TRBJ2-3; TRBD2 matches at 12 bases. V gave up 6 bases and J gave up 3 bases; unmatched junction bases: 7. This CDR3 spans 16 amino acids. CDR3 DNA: TGTGCCAGCAGAGATATGACTAGCGGGGGAACAGATACGCAGTATTTT. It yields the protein CASRDMTSGGTDTQYF.

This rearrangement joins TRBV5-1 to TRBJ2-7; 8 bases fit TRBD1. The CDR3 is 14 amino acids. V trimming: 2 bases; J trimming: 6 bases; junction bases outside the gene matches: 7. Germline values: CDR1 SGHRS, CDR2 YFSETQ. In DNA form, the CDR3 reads TGCGCCAGCAGCTTCGGACAGGGCTATAGCGAGCAGTACTTC. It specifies CASSFGQGYSEQYF.

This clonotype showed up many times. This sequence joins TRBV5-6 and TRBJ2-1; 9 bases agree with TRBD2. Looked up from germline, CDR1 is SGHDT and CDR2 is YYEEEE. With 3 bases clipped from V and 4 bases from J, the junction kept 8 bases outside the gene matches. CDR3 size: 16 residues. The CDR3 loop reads CASSSLILAGYNEQFF. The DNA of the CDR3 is TGTGCCAGCAGCTCCCTAATCCTAGCGGGGTACAATGAGCAGTTCTTC.

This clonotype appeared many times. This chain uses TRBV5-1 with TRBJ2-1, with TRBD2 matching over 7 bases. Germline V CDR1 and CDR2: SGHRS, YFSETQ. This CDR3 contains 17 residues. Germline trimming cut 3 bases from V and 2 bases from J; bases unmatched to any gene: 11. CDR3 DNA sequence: TGCGCCAGCAGCTCGGGGAGGGCCAGGGACCCCTACAATGAGCAGTTCTTC. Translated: CASSSGRARDPYNEQFF.

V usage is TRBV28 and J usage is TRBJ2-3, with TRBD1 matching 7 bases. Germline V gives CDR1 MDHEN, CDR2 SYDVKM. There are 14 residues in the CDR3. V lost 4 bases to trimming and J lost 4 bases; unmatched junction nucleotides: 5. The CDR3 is CASSSRGYADTQYF. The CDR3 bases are TGTGCCAGCAGTTCCAGGGGGTACGCAGATACGCAGTATTTT.

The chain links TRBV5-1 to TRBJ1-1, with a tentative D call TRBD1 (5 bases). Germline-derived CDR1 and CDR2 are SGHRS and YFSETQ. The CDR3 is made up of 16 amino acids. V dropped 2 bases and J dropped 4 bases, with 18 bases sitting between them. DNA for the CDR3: TGCGCCAGCAGCTTCCCCGGGACCCGAGGGAGCACTGAAGCTTTCTTT. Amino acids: CASSFPGTRGSTEAFF. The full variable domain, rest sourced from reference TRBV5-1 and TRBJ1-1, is KAGVTQTPRYLIKTRGQQVTLSCSPISGHRSVSWYQQTPGQGLQFLFEYFSETQRNKGNFPGRFSGRQFSNSRSEMNVSTLELGDSALYLCASSFPGTRGSTEAFFGQGTRLTVV.

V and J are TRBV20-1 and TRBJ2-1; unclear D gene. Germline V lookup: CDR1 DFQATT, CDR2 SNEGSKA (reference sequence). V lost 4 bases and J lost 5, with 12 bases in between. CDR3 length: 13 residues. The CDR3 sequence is CSATYIGNNEQFF. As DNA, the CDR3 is TGCAGTGCTACCTACATAGGGAACAATGAGCAGTTCTTC.

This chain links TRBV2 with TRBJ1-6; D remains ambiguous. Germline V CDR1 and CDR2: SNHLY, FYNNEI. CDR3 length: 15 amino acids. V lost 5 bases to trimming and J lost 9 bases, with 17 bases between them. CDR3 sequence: CASSPGPIRGSPLHF. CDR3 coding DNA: TGTGCCAGCAGTCCCGGTCCGATCCGAGGTTCACCCCTCCACTTT.